This T cell receptor beta chain was profiled in a study of T cell clusters in autoimmune cytopenias. On this clonotype itself: Its target is unknown.

Study outcomes and limitations: Comparing secondary cytopenia with chronic lymphocytic leukemia showed no cluster-lack signature, apparently masked by lymphoma repertoire. Primary autoimmune cytopenia patients seemingly lacked the physiological T cell clusters found in healthy donors. TRB repertoire shifts in secondary cytopenia and chronic lymphocytic leukemia mostly reflected lymphoma, not autoimmunity.

TRB was amplified from 250 ng of peripheral blood genomic DNA per sample. One tube held mixed TRB-A and TRB-B primer pools for touch-down PCR. TCRdb reanalyzed the multiplex PCR reads, giving one entry per CDR3 protein sequence and no DNA. Its listing shows approximately 12,000 distinct CDR3 sequences. Germline V CDR1 and CDR2: MNHNS, SASEGT. The CDR3 has 16 residues. The rearrangement links TRBV6-1 to TRBJ2-3; checking the TCRdb D call of TRBD2 is not possible without DNA. What was sequenced was peripheral blood. This receptor was obtained from a human donor with an autoimmune cytopenia or autoimmune hepatitis (not recorded which). The CDR3 loop reads CASTKGETVATDTQYF.